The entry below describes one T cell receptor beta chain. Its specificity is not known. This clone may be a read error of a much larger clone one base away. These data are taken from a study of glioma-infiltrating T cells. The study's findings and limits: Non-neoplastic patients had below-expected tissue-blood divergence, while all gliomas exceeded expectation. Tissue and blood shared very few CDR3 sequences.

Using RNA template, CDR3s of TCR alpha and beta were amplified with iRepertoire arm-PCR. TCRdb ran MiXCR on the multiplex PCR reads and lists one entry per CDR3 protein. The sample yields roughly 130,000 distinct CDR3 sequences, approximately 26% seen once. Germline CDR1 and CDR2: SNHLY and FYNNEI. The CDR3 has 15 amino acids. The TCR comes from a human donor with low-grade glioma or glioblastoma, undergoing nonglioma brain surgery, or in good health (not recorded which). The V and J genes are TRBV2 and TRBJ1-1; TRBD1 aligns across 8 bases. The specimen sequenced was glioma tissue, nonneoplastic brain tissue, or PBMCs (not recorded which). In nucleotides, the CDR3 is TGTGCCAGCAGAGGACAGGGCGCTGGTGGGACTGCAGCTTTCTTT. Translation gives CASRGQGAGGTAAFF.